Sequencing of this T cell receptor (beta chain) was carried out in a study of shared clonotypes between healthy human individuals (dated by TCRdb to the early 2020s). Describing the broader study: Two women and a few men aged 18 to 49 years were included in the cohort. Per donor, three plates each were used for CD4 naive and CD4 memory, two for CD8 naive, and one for CD8 memory. To estimate repertoire size and how much clonotypes are shared between individuals, the study performed deep sequencing of blood TCR repertoires from about 5 healthy adults. To increase sequencing depth and limit assay-specific biases, different laboratories used diverse techniques to prepare libraries and sequence TCR repertoires. Per donor, leukapheresis produced somewhere between about 0.85 and 9.5 billion PBMCs. Findings and caveats that apply to the study as a whole: Sharing across four donors was observed for around 4.8% of naive CD4, over 3% of naive CD8, 2% to 2.5% of memory CD4, and about 0.4% of memory CD8 clonotypes. Rarefaction of sorted-subset datasets indicated incomplete sequencing despite the large sequencing depth. Compared with non-shared clonotypes, clonotypes shared by all four sorted-subset donors had higher generation probabilities. Estimated clonotype richness was generally larger for naive than for memory subsets. Pairwise subsampling led to the expectation that sequencing depth would affect the degree of clonotype sharing among donors. Because the study included a small number of donors, the genetic and exposure-history diversity represented was limited. Sampling was restricted to blood, and TCR repertoires in tissue are likely to differ from TCR repertoires in blood.

The germline V gene specifies MGHRA as CDR1 and YSYEKL as CDR2. Including the terminal cysteine and phenylalanine, the CDR3 comprises 13 residues. Only the CDR3 part of the read is kept: 39 bases, read in frame from the first base. Compared with germline, V lacks 0 bases and J lacks 6 bases; bases without a gene match: 1. In regard to this clone: What this receptor recognizes is not known. Per-base quality was not reported, and no clone a single base away is much larger than it.

For the CD8 naive samples, CD45RO-negative cells were positively selected for CCR7, yielding a CD45RA+CCR7+ population from which TemRA cells were excluded. The donors were healthy, HIV-negative adults who had no recently reported acute infections or vaccinations. Every donor was a Caucasian adult residing in Nashville, Tennessee, USA. After blood collection by leukapheresis, PBMCs were isolated using Ficoll-Histopaque density gradient centrifugation and then cryopreserved in the vapor phase of liquid nitrogen. Purity and quantity of every magnetically sorted T cell population were checked by analytical flow cytometry. Each sorted fraction had its genomic DNA isolated and then quantified by UV absorbance on a Nanodrop 2000c. TCR CDR3 regions were amplified from genomic DNA by multiplex PCR using the deep immunoSEQ assay. Extracted genomic DNA from each cell subset was distributed evenly across all wells of several immunoSEQ 96-well plates, and each plate was treated as a replicate. Each replicate PCR for sorted subsets received around 0.2 ug genomic DNA, equal to tens of thousands of T cell genomes. The purified libraries were quantified using a Qubit 3.0 fluorometer, sized with a Bioanalyzer 2100, and then quantified again using the KAPA Library Quantification kit. Every immunoSEQ 96-well plate was sequenced on a dedicated single-read 150-cycle Illumina NextSeq 550 flow cell. The paper's processing steps were these. Because the immunoSEQ output included only junctional sequences and no quality scores, the filtering could not be the same as the filtering used for full-length reads. Sequences were annotated with PyIR, a Python wrapper for IgBLAST v1.9, and V/J genes and CDR3 were assigned using IMGT germline references. Reads were removed for weak V/J assignments (E-value above 1e-6), missing CDR3, stop codons, out-of-frame junctions, or ambiguous translated residues. V3J clonotypes were defined by identical inferred V gene, J gene, and CDR3 amino acid sequence. Percentage overlap between repertoires was computed as shared unique clonotypes divided by the size of the smaller repertoire. Richness of each repertoire was evaluated using RTK rarefaction, the Chao1 estimator, and Recon v2.1 estimates of unobserved clonotypes. For all TCRbeta clonotypes obtained by the gDNA method from a few donors, generation probabilities were computed with OLGA. Sourced from immuneACCESS, this table was stored by TCRdb with only in-frame sequences that have V and J called. A share of the clones is absent; for the studies checked, an unresolved V gene accounts for under half, and the remainder has no known explanation. V, J and clone size reflect that table, while D and trimming were determined from the DNA. This sample lists roughly 2,000,000 clones; about 95% were detected once. More than 0.95% of the sample is held by the ten biggest clonotypes.

Specimen: naive CD8+ T cells sorted from blood. The cell subset or site label for this specimen denotes: CD45RA+CCR7+. The sequence was collected from a man aged 18 to 30 in good health. The chain joins TRBV4-1 to TRBJ2-7; the central 8 bases match TRBD2. CDR3 protein: CASSQDSGVEQYF. The bases read TGCGCCAGCAGCCAAGATAGCGGGGTCGAGCAGTACTTC.